This T cell receptor (beta chain) was sequenced during a study of Ad26.COV2.S vaccination and SARS-CoV-2 variants. Assay used: immunoSEQ multiplex PCR; TCRdb lists only in-frame clones, some missing. The sample shows approximately 400,000 clones, 85% of them seen only once. The treatment: 19 received Ad26.COV2.S at low or high dose, single or two shots; several received placebo; per-sample allocation not given. After the first vaccine or placebo injection, samples were drawn on day 63. In germline, CDR1 is MNHNY, CDR2 SVGAGI (reference sequence). The CDR3 has 14 residues. The ends were cut back, 5 bases at V and 9 bases at J, with 17 bases in the middle.

V usage is TRBV6-6 and J usage is TRBJ2-1; maybe TRBD2 (5 bases). This clonotype was obtained from a person between 18 and 65 years old who received the Ad26.COV2.S COVID-19 vaccine or a placebo. The source was peripheral blood, collected in a trial of Ad26.COV2.S vaccine versus placebo. The CDR3 bases are TGTGCCAGCAGTACAGCCTTGCCTGGAGGTGAGCAGTTCTTC. This sequence encodes CASSTALPGGEQFF.